This T cell receptor (beta chain) was sequenced in a study of blood T cell repertoires in COVID-19. Study at large: The United States, Italy and Spain provided the acute and convalescent COVID-19 samples.

The V and J ends lost 4 bases and 0 bases respectively, with 13 bases between them. The germline gives CDR1 SGHRS, CDR2 YFSETQ. The CDR3 sequence is 15 residues long. Libraries were prepared by immunoSEQ multiplex PCR; TCRdb keeps only in-frame clonotypes and omits some of them. The sample contains about 76,000 clones, 86% of which appear only once. This TCR came from a human donor in a cohort sampled during active COVID-19. The sequenced sample consisted of peripheral blood. This rearrangement joins TRBV5-1 to TRBJ1-1; perhaps TRBD1 as D (5 bases). The CDR3 reads CASSPLQVMNTEAFF. The CDR3 DNA reads TGCGCCAGCAGCCCACTACAGGTCATGAACACTGAAGCTTTCTTT.